A selection of T cell receptor beta chains follows, all from one sample in a study of blood T cell repertoires in COVID-19. Measured with immunoSEQ multiplex PCR; TCRdb has only the in-frame clones, and not every one. The sample includes some 320,000 clones, around 87% of them seen just once. Sequenced sample: PBMCs or T cells enriched from blood (not recorded which). These receptors were obtained from a woman aged 25 to 39 who had recovered from COVID-19. Each CDR3 is given with its conserved first and last residue.

j_gene | v_gene | CDR3aa
TRBJ2-5 | TRBV5-1 | CASGRYRVEETQYF
TRBJ2-5 | TRBV6-2/TRBV6-3 | CASSPGGGAAQETQYF
TRBJ2-7 | TRBV29-1 | CSAILGNSYEQYF
TRBJ2-3 | TRBV7-2 | CASSATGLAGFGTDTQYF
TRBJ1-4 | TRBV15 | CATSRDPGQRGSWDEKLFF
TRBJ2-7 | TRBV4-1 | CASSQDIGLLSYEQYF
TRBJ1-2 | TRBV6-5 | CASTDSVRVYGYTF
TRBJ1-2 | TRBV15 | CATSRDRVDRVGGYTF
TRBJ2-5 | TRBV14 | CASSPTSGGAETQYF
TRBJ2-2 | TRBV6-5 | CGSLEQGWTGELFF
TRBJ2-6 | TRBV5-6 | CASNGMSLRTPGANVLTF
TRBJ1-1 | TRBV5-4 | CASSLEETANTEAFF
TRBJ1-5 | TRBV24-1 | CATSGGLGPQHF
TRBJ1-1 | TRBV9 | CASSREAVAMNTEAFF
TRBJ2-1 | TRBV9 | CASSVGKGGGKIGWNEQFF
TRBJ1-3 | TRBV27 | CASSTGVSGNTIYF
TRBJ1-2 | TRBV28 | CASLYPGQGTYGYTF
TRBJ1-6 | TRBV19 | CASSIWTGNSPLHF
TRBJ1-4 | TRBV6-5 | CASRPTEANEKLFF
TRBJ2-5 | TRBV6-2/TRBV6-3 | CASSRTSGGPYQETQYF
TRBJ2-1 | TRBV5-1 | CASSPRGSSYNEQFF
TRBJ1-4 | TRBV12-3/TRBV12-4 | CASSLTVNEKLFF
TRBJ2-1 | TRBV7-9 | CAGSRNRGGGQFF
TRBJ1-2 | TRBV7-8 | CASSLAMWGVGYGYTF
TRBJ2-1 | TRBV28 | CASSSIGRTYNEQFF
TRBJ2-7 | TRBV24-1 | CATTDPGGTASYEQYF
TRBJ1-5 | TRBV15 | CATSRERGYQPQHF
TRBJ2-1 | TRBV21-1 | CASSKVRGVDYNEQFF
TRBJ2-7 | TRBV4-1 | CASSGQGSYEQYF
TRBJ1-1 | TRBV4-1 | CASSQDPGTPWGTEAFF
TRBJ1-6 | TRBV28 | CASSQAAQVNSPLHF
TRBJ1-1 | TRBV5-1 | CASSLGLAETTEAFF
TRBJ2-7 | TRBV6-5 | CASSYMDRTYEQYF
TRBJ2-6 | TRBV10-3 | CAIRKSENSGANVLTF
TRBJ2-5 | TRBV11-2 | CASTLVGIQETQYF
TRBJ1-3 | TRBV5-5 | CASSFIFDSSGNTIYF
TRBJ2-1 | TRBV4-3 | CASSQGSGGAYEQFF
TRBJ1-1 | TRBV5-1 | CASSATQGAAEAFF
TRBJ2-7 | TRBV21-1 | CASSKQGGYYEQYF